The 10 T cell receptor beta chains presented below share a single source sample, sequenced in a study of cytomegalovirus exposure and HLA in healthy donors. PCR primers comprised 60 Vbeta and 13 Jbeta primers. Clones were sequenced by immunoSEQ multiplex PCR, and TCRdb holds only the in-frame ones, with some missing. The sample records 170,000 or so clones, under 90% being singletons. Source material: PBMCs. These receptors were taken from a man aged 30 to 45 in good health and CMV-seropositive.

This clone has just a few counts. This chain connects TRBV7-9 to TRBJ2-2; 9 bases line up with TRBD1. V lost 3 bases and J lost 5; bases outside the gene matches: 13. The germline CDR1 and CDR2 sequences are SEHNR and FQNEAQ (reference sequence). This CDR3 spans 18 amino acids. The CDR3 protein is CASSFKWGQGGGTGELFF. In DNA, the CDR3 is TGTGCCAGCAGCTTTAAGTGGGGACAGGGAGGTGGGACCGGGGAGCTGTTTTTT.

J is TRBJ2-3 and V is TRBV7-9, with 10 nucleotides matching TRBD1. The J segment lost 4 bases and the V segment lost 1 base, leaving 5 bases of the junction unmatched. Germline V gene data show CDR1 as SEHNR and CDR2 as FQNEAQ (reference sequence). The CDR3 runs to 16 residues. CDR3 region: CASSLETGGDPDTQYF. The DNA of the CDR3 is TGTGCCAGCAGCTTAGAGACAGGGGGCGATCCAGATACGCAGTATTTT.

The chain employs TRBV27 and TRBJ2-1; the D gene is possibly TRBD2 (6 bases). V lost 6 bases and J lost 1, with 10 bases in between. This CDR3 spans 14 amino acids. Germline loops: CDR1 MNHEY, CDR2 SMNVEV (reference sequence). The chain's CDR3 is CASSTGVSYNEQFF. The CDR3 nucleotides read TGTGCCAGCAGCACGGGAGTTTCCTACAATGAGCAGTTCTTC.

The gene calls are TRBV7-9 and TRBJ1-4; the match to TRBD1 covers 7 bases. The germline V gene encodes CDR1 SEHNR and CDR2 FQNEAQ (reference sequence). V lost 5 bases to trimming and J lost 7 bases; unmatched junction nucleotides: 7. The CDR3 runs to 14 residues. Here the CDR3 DNA reads TGTGCCAGCAGCACATCTACAGGGGTTGAAAAACTGTTTTTT. Its protein is CASSTSTGVEKLFF. Full variable domain (missing parts from reference TRBV7-9 and TRBJ1-4): DTGVSQNPRHKITKRGQNVTFRCDPISEHNRLYWYRQTLGQGPEFLTYFQNEAQLEKSRLLSDRFSAERPKGSFSTLEIQRTEQGDSAMYLCASSTSTGVEKLFFGSGTQLSVL.

CDR3 amino acids: CASSSDRGVHTGELFF. DNA of the CDR3: TGTGCCAGCAGCTCAGACAGGGGAGTCCACACCGGGGAGCTGTTTTTT. The chain couples TRBV7-8 to TRBJ2-2; TRBD1 matches at 8 bases. The J segment lost 3 bases and the V segment lost 4 bases, leaving 7 bases of the junction unmatched. CDR3 length equals 16 residues. Germline-derived CDR1 and CDR2 are SGHVS and FQNEAQ.

The chain carries TRBV27 and TRBJ1-2, with 11 bases identical to TRBD1. CDR1 and CDR2 (germline): MNHEY, SMNVEV (reference sequence). The CDR3 has 12 amino acids. Unmatched junction bases numbered 3, after V lost 8 bases and J lost 7 bases. The CDR3 region is CASEGQGGGYTF. Here the CDR3 DNA reads TGTGCCAGCGAGGGACAGGGGGGTGGCTACACCTTC.

The chain combines TRBV7-6 with TRBJ2-3; TRBD1 agrees at 10 bases. Germline lookup yields CDR1 SGHVS and CDR2 FNYEAQ. This CDR3 region has 17 residues. V lost 1 base and J lost 3; bases outside the gene matches: 7. CDR3 DNA sequence: TGTGCCAGCAGCTTAGTGACAGGGGGCTGGGGAACAGATACGCAGTATTTT. It encodes CASSLVTGGWGTDTQYF. The full variable domain, rest sourced from reference TRBV7-6 and TRBJ2-3, is GAGVSQSPRYKVTKRGQDVALRCDPISGHVSLYWYRQALGQGPEFLTYFNYEAQQDKSGLPNDRFSAERPEGSISTLTIQRTEQRDSAMYRCASSLVTGGWGTDTQYFGPGTRLTVL.

This clone came up many times. J is TRBJ2-1 and V is TRBV5-8, with 9 bases fitting TRBD1. The CDR3 length is 16 residues. Trimming at V came to 4 bases and at J to 5 bases, leaving 10 bases not matched to a gene. The V gene's germline CDR1 is SGHTS and CDR2 YDEGEE. In DNA form, the CDR3 reads TGTGCCAGCAGCGGACCAACAGGGGGCTCGGACAATGAGCAGTTCTTC. Protein product: CASSGPTGGSDNEQFF.

The V gene is TRBV28, the J gene TRBJ1-4, with TRBD1 matching over 8 bases. V trimming: 5 bases; J trimming: 5 bases; junction bases outside the gene matches: 4. This CDR3 comprises 14 residues. Per germline, CDR1 MDHEN and CDR2 SYDVKM. The CDR3 spells CASSQRTGNEKLFF. Written as DNA, the CDR3 is TGTGCCAGCAGTCAACGGACAGGGAATGAAAAACTGTTTTTT.

The chain joins TRBV27 to TRBJ2-7; 12 bases match TRBD1. Trimming cost V 5 bases and J 3 bases; bases outside gene matches: 5. The CDR3 extends over 15 amino acids. In germline, CDR1 is MNHEY, CDR2 SMNVEV (reference sequence). CDR3 nucleotide sequence: TGTGCCAGCAGTCCCCGGGACAGGGGGCTCTACGAGCAGTACTTC. Translated, it gives CASSPRDRGLYEQYF.